This T cell receptor (beta chain) was captured by sequencing in a study of technical replicates of blood from a few donors. Generated by immunoSEQ multiplex PCR, the TCRdb table keeps only in-frame clones and is missing some. In the table there are 13,000 or so clones, around 96% of which are singletons. Germline V gives CDR1 WSHSY, CDR2 SAAADI. Trimming pared 4 bases from V and 6 bases from J, leaving 12 bases between. This CDR3 has 14 residues. This sequence originates from a human donor in good health. This chain uses TRBV10-2 with TRBJ1-4; weak D call: TRBD1 (5 bases). The material sequenced was PBMCs. CDR3 loop: CASSGQGAYEKLFF. The CDR3 DNA reads as TGCGCCAGCAGTGGTCAGGGTGCCTATGAAAAACTGTTTTTT.